Listed below are T cell receptor beta chains from one sample, sequenced in a study of shared T cell receptors in the human thymus. Generated by immunoSEQ multiplex PCR, the TCRdb table keeps only in-frame clones and is missing some. The sample lists hundreds of thousands of clones, roughly 86% seen once, with approximately 0.0097% in the top ten. These data were also filed under a second study, of human thymus T cells.

Sequencing was done on a sample of thymocytes. These receptors originate from a boy younger than two with a congenital heart defect. Each CDR3 is given with its conserved first and last residue. Fields, in order: CDR3 DNA, CDR3 protein, D gene, V gene, clone size, J gene. D genes are given only for firm matches. Clone size is given for some rows only: seen once, a few or many times, or a class if the clone is expanded.

TGTGCCATCAGTGAGTCGACCCTACTACTGGCCTACGAGCAGTACTTC CAISESTLLLAYEQYF . TRBV10-3 . TRBJ2-7
TGTGCCAGCTCACCACCACTAGCCGGGACCCCCGCCGGCTACACCTTC CASSPPLAGTPAGYTF . TRBV18 . TRBJ1-2
TGTGCCTGGAACATTACGGGGGTTGTGGCGTACACTGAAGCTTTCTTT CAWNITGVVAYTEAFF . TRBV30 . TRBJ1-1
TGTGCCAGCAGCTTAGGGACTAGCGGGAGGGCCAGTGAGCAGTTCTTC CASSLGTSGRASEQFF TRBD2 TRBV13 . TRBJ2-1
TGTGCCAGCAGCTCCGGACGGGACAGAACTAATCAGCCCCAGCATTTT CASSSGRDRTNQPQHF TRBD1 TRBV11-2 . TRBJ1-5
TGTGCCAGCAGTTGCCGGACTAGCGGGAGACGAGAGGGGGAGACCCAGTACTTC CASSCRTSGRREGETQYF TRBD2 TRBV27 . TRBJ2-5
TGTGCCACCGGGGGACGGAGCACCGGGGAGCTGTTTTTT CATGGRSTGELFF . TRBV19 . TRBJ2-2
TGCGCCAGCAGCCAAGATATGAAGGCAGGGCACACAGATACGCAGTATTTT CASSQDMKAGHTDTQYF . TRBV4-3 once TRBJ2-3
TGTGCCAGCAGTGGAGGAGCTGGGCAGTTCTTC CASSGGAGQFF . TRBV6-1 . TRBJ2-1
TGTGCCTGGTCCGCAAGCTTCTCCTACGAGCAGTACTTC CAWSASFSYEQYF . TRBV30 . TRBJ2-7
TGTGCCAGCAGTCGGACAGGGGATTTGGGAGAGACCCAGTACTTC CASSRTGDLGETQYF TRBD1 TRBV6-4 once TRBJ2-5
TGTGCCAGCAGTCTCGGACAGGGGGATGGGATATACGAGCAGTACTTC CASSLGQGDGIYEQYF TRBD1 TRBV28 . TRBJ2-7
TGTGCCAGCAGCCCCATTCAGGGGAGGGGCGTGAACACTGAAGCTTTCTTT CASSPIQGRGVNTEAFF . TRBV5-4 few TRBJ1-1
TGTGCCAGCAGCTACTATATTATGGGACTACCCGGGTGGACCCAGTACTTC CASSYYIMGLPGWTQYF TRBD2 TRBV5-6 . TRBJ2-5
TGTGCCAGCAGCCAAGTTTCTCAGGGATCCATTTCACCCCTCCACTTT CASSQVSQGSISPLHF . TRBV14 . TRBJ1-6
TGTGCCAGCAGCGTAGGGCGGCACAATGAGCAGTTCTTC CASSVGRHNEQFF . TRBV9 once TRBJ2-1
TGTGCCAGTATCGGAGGGACAGGCAATCAGCCCCAGCATTTT CASIGGTGNQPQHF TRBD1 TRBV19 . TRBJ1-5
TGTGCCAGCTCCCAGGGGTCAGGGTACCAAGAGACCCAGTACTTC CASSQGSGYQETQYF . TRBV18 once TRBJ2-5
TGTGCCAGCAGTGAACAACTAGCGGGGGTATTGGACGAGCAGTACTTC CASSEQLAGVLDEQYF TRBD2 TRBV2 . TRBJ2-7
TGTGCCAGCAGCTTGGTAGGGGACGGGGGGAACTATGGCTACACCTTC CASSLVGDGGNYGYTF . TRBV5-6 . TRBJ1-2
TGTGCCAGCAGCCCTCGGGGGTTCCAAGAGACCCAGTACTTC CASSPRGFQETQYF . TRBV5-4 . TRBJ2-5